This entry features one TCR beta chain sequence. No antigen is known for it. No clone much larger than this one lies a single base away; base qualities are absent. The sample originates from a study of cytomegalovirus exposure and HLA in healthy donors (dated by TCRdb to 2015 to 2018). With regard to the full study: In an earlier analysis of 550 to 750 of the donors, roughly 300 Gb of sequence data and roughly 100 million unique TCR beta sequences from about 179 million T cells were reported. The number of donors typed differed by locus, with roughly 629-640 for A, B, C, DRB1 and DQB1, about 500 for DQA1, over 600 for DPA1, and some 440 for DPB1. In a later analysis, previously published TCR beta repertoires from some 640 donors were re-analyzed and high-resolution HLA genotyping was added so that TCR occurrence patterns could be studied. An early release covering about 600 HLA-typed donors comprised approximately 300 gigabases of sequencing data and 85 million or so unique TCR sequences. In the later analysis, no new phenotypic data were used to find candidate immune exposures; instead, reliance was placed on TCR beta sequences and their occurrence across donors. To predict cytomegalovirus infection status, the study combined high-throughput TCR immunosequencing, statistical association of individual TCRs with disease status, and machine learning. Of the 300 to 450 genotyped donors, approximately 81% were placed in the genetic ancestry cluster associated with self-reported Caucasian donors. The study was designed to test whether signatures of past pathogen exposure could be identified by cataloging public T cell receptors. Donor age, sex, ethnicity and CMV serostatus were compiled alongside the repertoire data. A separate validation cohort of 100 to 150 different subjects was used in addition to the 666-subject first cohort. Among a few hundred genotyped donors of the cohort, an average of roughly 240,000 unique TCR beta nucleotide sequences were sequenced per donor, roughly a sixth of them non-productive. Roughly five DR-DQ haplotypes were treated as single units for association and clustering because of strong linkage in the cohort. Every discovery cohort repertoire had been produced on one sequencing platform. HLA typing included class I and class II loci at four-digit resolution. The study profiled the T cell repertoires of fewer than 850 subjects by immunosequencing and related them to cytomegalovirus serostatus. In an earlier analysis of 500 to 650 of the donors, high-throughput TCR beta sequencing was used to judge whether each TCR beta V gene segment behaved as functional or pseudogenic. A later genetic analysis used genome-wide SNP genotypes for about three fifths of the 666 donors, treating that subset as a discovery cohort.

Overall study outcomes, separate from this receptor: In this cohort, only TCR beta chains were sequenced, and detectable features were limited by the absence of alpha or paired-chain data. Compared with equally common non-associated chains, HLA-associated TCR beta chains in a later analysis were more clonally expanded and had lower generation probabilities. The presence/absence analyses assumed that sequencing depth was roughly uniform across donors, and that assumption may not be true. Because HLA typing was unavailable for some donors at each locus, only the typed subset was used in association tests. Compared with the roughly 670-donor mean, donors in an Asian-associated ancestry cluster had fewer N-insertions in productive TCRs, according to a later genetic analysis. In vitro tests confirmed that a few of the cytomegalovirus-associated TCR beta chains recognize cytomegalovirus antigens. Correlated functional status among segregating V segments might be attributable to linkage disequilibrium, but an unknown experimental factor could not be ruled out. In a later analysis, most CMV-associated TCR beta chains were found to appear HLA-restricted, with HLA associations seemingly driven largely by CMV exposure. For the cohort, immune exposure information was limited to CMV serostatus. While some public TCRs were present in many individuals, most TCR sequences turned up only very rarely across donors. A group of highly shared sequence variants was considered likely to be a technical artifact of the sequencing pipeline. A total of 164 TCR beta chains were listed by the study as associated with cytomegalovirus. A later genetic analysis associated a missense DCLRE1C variant with V-gene and J-gene trimming of TCR beta chains, and an independent cohort replicated the association. An earlier analysis of approximately 590 of the donors showed that most TCR beta V segments appeared in productive rearrangements either about 87% or about 30% of the time, which broadly matched IMGT annotations. In both the original and validation cohorts, the classifier was reported to diagnose cytomegalovirus status with high specificity and sensitivity. Specific HLA alleles were associated with roughly 16,000 TCR beta sequences at a false discovery rate of 0.05 in a later analysis. In a later analysis, several top co-occurrence clusters were reported to appear linked to parvovirus B19, influenza, CMV and Epstein-Barr virus. The authors suggested that the approach could potentially be extended to other disease states and immunological phenotypes. The earlier analysis of around 600 of the donors excluded some 15 rarely observed V segments, including chromosome 9 orphons, because counts were too low. A further reported finding was that TCR beta sequences accurately predicted the HLA-A and HLA-B alleles for most subjects in the first cohort. In a later analysis, TCR association rates were found to vary across HLA loci, with the most associated TCRs seen for DRB1 alleles and the fewest for HLA-C alleles. When HLA alleles, especially DR and DQ, strongly co-occurred, attributing TCR associations to individual alleles was difficult.

The library was built by means of the immunoSEQ multiplex PCR assay. The multiplex PCR relied on a mix of 60 forward primers for TCR Vbeta segments and 13 reverse primers for TCR Jbeta segments. A multiplex PCR assay on genomic DNA amplified the CDR3 region of rearranged TCR beta genes. Amplified TCR beta libraries were sequenced as 87-base-pair reads on the Illumina HiSeq System. The study's own analysis went as follows. A later analysis counted about 82 million unique TCR beta chains across the 650 to 800 repertoires, and some 11 million of these chains were shared by at least two donors. Raw reads were error-corrected and collapsed into unique sequences with a nearest-neighbor algorithm that merged closely related sequences to remove PCR and sequencing errors. Alignment of CDR3 sequences to IMGT reference sequences was used to assign V, D and J gene segments. For a sequence to be retained, a match of at least six nucleotides was required to both a V gene segment and a J gene segment. Rearrangements were classified as productive when the CDR3 lacked stop codons and remained in frame with V and J, and all other rearrangements were classified as non-productive. Following IMGT convention, CDR3 was defined as the stretch from the second conserved V-encoded cysteine to the conserved J-encoded phenylalanine. In an earlier analysis of 550 to 650 of the donors, sequences lacking an unambiguous match to a single V gene segment were excluded. An earlier analysis of just under 600 of the donors called V segments functional above 56.7% productive rearrangements and segregating when the between-donor standard deviation exceeded 5%. A statistical classification framework was built for diagnosing cytomegalovirus status from the catalog of TCR beta chain sequences. In a later analysis, TCR nucleotide sequences were compared against IMGT/GENE-DB human TR gene sequences so that V and J genes could be assigned. A later analysis assigned CDR3 sequences and most-parsimonious VDJ recombination scenarios with the TCRdist pipeline. In a later analysis, every TCR beta chain was defined by the combination of its CDR3 amino acid sequence and its V-gene family, and reads without a unique V-gene family were dropped. As a way to deal with suspected cross-contamination and a sequencing artifact, a later analysis dropped 592 nucleotide sequences that were highly shared and had low generation probability. For each public chain, a later analysis derived a clonal expansion index from normalized ranks of inferred template counts within each repertoire. In a later analysis, generation probabilities were computed using a VDJ recombination model fitted to out-of-frame rearrangements, and the results were checked against IGoR. Hypergeometric tests were used in a later analysis to score TCR-TCR, TCR-HLA and TCR-CMV co-occurrence, with a repertoire-size bias correction applied to the TCR pairs. False discovery rates were estimated in a later analysis by permuting HLA or CMV assignments 20 times. In a later analysis, co-occurring TCRs were grouped using DBSCAN, and TCRdist sequence similarity was added for clustering within HLA-allele-positive subsets. For co-occurrence clustering, repertoires with fewer than 30,000 or more than 120,000 public chains were excluded, along with 5 or 6 repertoires with anomalous nucleotide sharing. TCRdb mirrors the immuneACCESS table, restricted to in-frame sequences. Some clones are absent from its copies; in checked studies, under half trace to an unresolved V gene, and the reason for the others is unknown. For V, J and clone size, that table is used; D and trimming come from the DNA. Within this sample are about 180,000 clones, with roughly three quarters of them counted one time only. 2% to 2.5% of the sample belongs to the ten largest clones.

The cohort consisted of approximately 690 healthy bone marrow donors. At the time of sampling, every cohort member was nominally healthy, though immune exposures that went unrecorded were likely present. The donor was CMV seropositive and belonged to the group of 250 to 300 seropositive cohort members. A peripheral blood sample was collected from each donor, and TCR beta sequencing was performed on peripheral blood mononuclear cells. Genomic DNA extraction from the blood cell samples was performed with the Qiagen DNeasy Blood Extraction Kit. Sequencing used PBMCs. This clonotype was sampled from a woman under 40 in good health and CMV-seropositive.

The encoded CDR3 is CASSLLKQRGHQSDTQYF. The base sequence is TGTGCCAGCAGTTTATTGAAGCAGCGGGGGCATCAGTCAGATACGCAGTATTTT. Recombination joined TRBV27 with TRBJ2-3; 8 bases in the middle match TRBD2. CDR1 and CDR2 are drawn from the germline V gene (reference sequence): MNHEY, SMNVEV. From its cysteine to its phenylalanine, the CDR3 spans 18 amino acids. Just CDR3 DNA is preserved here, 54 bases in frame from base 1. V has 1 base trimmed and J has 4 bases trimmed; junction bases matching no gene number 13.